This record covers a single TCR beta chain. Its antigen is as yet unknown. This entry belongs to a study of T-cell reconstitution after alpha-beta-depleted transplantation in children. The TCRbeta library was prepared with unique molecular identifiers. One entry per CDR3 protein, called by TCRdb with MiXCR from the PCR reads. Among about 580,000 distinct CDR3 sequences listed, 20% to 25% were seen once. General study points: Several hundred rapidly expanded clones from non-depleted graft cells reportedly supplied alpha-beta T cells about two months post-transplant. At one year after transplant, newly produced T cells mostly accounted for T-cell counts and diversity.

Trimming removed 4 bases at V and 5 bases at J, with 10 bases between. Germline CDR1 MNHEY, CDR2 SVGAGI. The CDR3 loop spans 13 amino acids. The specimen was PBMCs, mostly from graft donor cells, collected 360 days after TCRalphabeta/CD19-depleted stem cell transplant. The TCR originated in a boy in the first two years of life who had a stem cell transplant for acute myeloid leukemia, so the T cells may come from the graft donor. The genes are TRBV6-5 and TRBJ2-3, with D possibly matching TRBD1 (5 bases). The CDR3 DNA follows: TGTGCCAGCAGTTCAGGGTCTGGAGATACGCAGTATTTT. Protein: CASSSGSGDTQYF.